The TCR beta chain described here comes from a study of T cell changes during pregnancy in multiple sclerosis. Profiling relied on immunoSEQ multiplex PCR, and the TCRdb table lists in-frame clones only, not all of them. This table holds around 49,000 clones, over 90% found once. The germline V and J ends were trimmed by 0 bases and 7 bases, with 9 bases remaining between them. CDR3 length equals 13 residues. Germline CDR1 reads MNHEY; CDR2 reads SVGAGI. Specimen: CD8+ T cells from peripheral blood mononuclear cells, collected in the first trimester of pregnancy. The receptor was isolated from a female donor with multiple sclerosis, enrolled in a pregnancy study. V is TRBV6-5 and J is TRBJ1-1; D call uncertain. The CDR3 nucleotides are TGTGCCAGCAGTTACTCGGGAGAAGGTGAAGCTTTCTTT. Translated, it gives CASSYSGEGEAFF.